Listed here are 5 T cell receptor beta chains from one sample, sequenced in a study of blood T cell repertoires in COVID-19. This table comes from immunoSEQ multiplex PCR, and its TCRdb copy is limited to in-frame clones, with some not included. The sample yields about 99,000 clones, 88% seen once. The sequenced sample was peripheral blood. Receptors originate from a human donor in a cohort sampled during active COVID-19.

V is TRBV29-1 and J is TRBJ2-7; the D is unclear. Germline V lookup: CDR1 SQVTM, CDR2 ANQGSEA. The CDR3 has 13 residues. V was pared by 0 bases and J by 5 bases, with 11 bases between. The CDR3 region has the DNA TGCAGCGTTGAAGAGGTGGCTGGCCACGAGCAGTACTTC. The encoded protein is CSVEEVAGHEQYF.

The chain links TRBV5-6 to TRBJ2-5; possibly TRBD1 for D (6 bases). Trimming shortened V by 0 bases and J by 5 bases, and 14 bases separated the two germline ends. The CDR3 loop spans 15 amino acids. The germline V gene has CDR1 SGHDT and CDR2 YYEEEE. For the CDR3, the DNA is TGTGCCAGCAGCTTGGTGATTGGGGGCGCCGAGACCCAGTACTTC. Translating it yields CASSLVIGGAETQYF.

V is TRBV19 and J is TRBJ2-5; 10 bases agree with TRBD1. Germline CDR1 and CDR2: LNHDA and SQIVND (reference sequence). The V and J ends lost 3 bases and 5 bases, in that order; junction bases with no gene match: 6. CDR3 length: 15 amino acids. The CDR3 DNA reads TGTGCCAGTAGTATCCCGGGACAGGGGCGGGAGACCCAGTACTTC. This gives the protein CASSIPGQGRETQYF. The full variable domain, in which reference TRBV19 and TRBJ2-5 provide the parts outside the CDR3, is DGGITQSPKYLFRKEGQNVTLSCEQNLNHDAMYWYRQDPGQGLRLIYYSQIVNDFQKGDIAEGYSVSREKKESFPLTVTSAQKNPTAFYLCASSIPGQGRETQYFGPGTRLLVL.

Here the CDR3 reads CASSQYLGLARETQYF. DNA for the CDR3: TGTGCCAGCAGCCAATATTTGGGACTAGCGAGAGAGACCCAGTACTTC. The chain couples TRBV4-2 to TRBJ2-5; 10 positions match TRBD2. Germline lookup yields CDR1 LGHNA and CDR2 YNFKEQ. After removal of 2 bases from V and 4 bases from J, the junction contained 7 bases not matched to a gene. The CDR3 contains 16 residues.

V and J are TRBV4-1 and TRBJ1-5; TRBD1 matches at 8 bases. Germline loops: CDR1 MGHRA, CDR2 YSYEKL. The CDR3 covers 16 residues. J was trimmed by 3 bases and V by 4 bases; bases with no gene match: 8. This CDR3 reads CASSLAGGRVNQPQHF. CDR3 sequence (DNA): TGCGCCAGCAGCCTCGCAGGGGGCAGGGTCAATCAGCCCCAGCATTTT.